This T cell receptor (beta chain) was captured by sequencing in a study of blood T cell repertoires in COVID-19. Across the whole study: Samples representing acute and convalescent COVID-19 were sourced from the United States, Italy and Spain.

Living in 24 US areas, the participants were between roughly 18 and 89 years of age. Participant-given clinical history determined each cohort assignment. Recovery among Cohort 3 donors was established by two negative PCRs, clearance, or symptom resolution. Clones were sequenced by immunoSEQ multiplex PCR, and TCRdb holds only the in-frame ones, with some missing. This sample carries roughly 160,000 clones, over 70% of them seen once, and the ten largest clones take about 3.4%. The ends lost 2 bases at V and 5 bases at J; junction bases unmatched: 8. The germline gives CDR1 MNHNY, CDR2 SVGAGI (reference sequence). The CDR3 contains 15 residues.

The chain carries TRBV6-6 and TRBJ1-2, with TRBD1 matching over 7 bases. Sample: PBMCs or T cells enriched from blood (not recorded which). This sequence was found in a woman aged 55-69 years who had recovered from COVID-19. The CDR3 reads CASSYSGPGGYGYTF. The CDR3 nucleotides read TGTGCCAGCAGTTACAGTGGCCCAGGGGGGTATGGCTACACCTTC.